This TCR beta chain was recovered during a study of identical twins. General study results and limits: Out-of-frame alpha sequences shared by twins showed excess low generation probability. Without tracking the same donors, conclusions rested on cross-sectional statistical analysis.

Each cDNA held unique molecular identifiers, and template switching gave it a universal primer site. MiXCR, applied by TCRdb to the 5' RACE reads, yields one record per CDR3 protein. Found here are about 530,000 distinct CDR3 sequences, about 20% of them singletons; the top ten hold about 0.5%. The sample holds a few counts of this clonotype. As yet, its antigen is unknown. These data also formed part of another study, on yellow fever vaccine responses in identical twins.

Sequenced material: CD4+ T cells sorted from blood. The TCR sequence derives from a woman in her late teens or twenties in good health.

The DNA of the CDR3 is TGTGCCAGCAGTGCAACTGGCAACAATGAGCAGTTCTTC. The encoded protein is CASSATGNNEQFF. The rearrangement links TRBV2 to TRBJ2-1; no firm D call. Trimming shortened V by 4 bases and J by 5 bases, and 9 bases separated the two germline ends. Per germline, CDR1 SNHLY and CDR2 FYNNEI. This CDR3 region has 13 residues. Looking up the rest from reference TRBV2 and TRBJ2-1 gives the full variable domain: EPEVTQTPSHQVTQMGQEVILRCVPISNHLYFYWYRQILGQKVEFLVSFYNNEISEKSEIFDDQFSVERPDGSNFTLKIRSTKLEDSAMYFCASSATGNNEQFFGPGTRLTVL.